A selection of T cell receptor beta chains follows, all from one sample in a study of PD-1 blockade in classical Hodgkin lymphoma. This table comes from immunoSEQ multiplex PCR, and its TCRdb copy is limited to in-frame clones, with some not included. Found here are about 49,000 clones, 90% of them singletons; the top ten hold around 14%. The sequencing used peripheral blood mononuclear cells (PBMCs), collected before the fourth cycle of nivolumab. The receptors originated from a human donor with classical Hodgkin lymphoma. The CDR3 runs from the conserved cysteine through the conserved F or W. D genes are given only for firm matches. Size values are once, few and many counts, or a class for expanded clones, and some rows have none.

CDR3: CASSLASRVIQETQYF
DNA: TGTGCCAGCAGCTTGGCCAGCCGAGTCATTCAAGAGACCCAGTACTTC
length: 16
J: TRBJ2-5
D: NA
V: TRBV5-4
size: NA

CDR3: CASSYYRGDEQFF
DNA: TGTGCCAGCAGCTATTACAGGGGTGATGAGCAGTTCTTC
length: 13
J: TRBJ2-1
D: TRBD1
V: TRBV11-2
size: NA

CDR3: CASSPGTGVGYEKLFF
DNA: TGTGCCAGCAGCCCGGGGACAGGAGTGGGGTATGAAAAACTGTTTTTT
length: 16
J: TRBJ1-4
D: TRBD1
V: TRBV7-8
size: NA

CDR3: CASSPQLAGASEQYF
DNA: TGTGCTAGCAGCCCCCAACTGGCGGGAGCCTCCGAGCAGTACTTC
length: 15
J: TRBJ2-7
D: TRBD2
V: TRBV7-7
size: once

CDR3: CASSSTSGSSYNEQFF
DNA: TGCGCCAGCAGCTCCACTAGCGGGAGCTCCTACAATGAGCAGTTCTTC
length: 16
J: TRBJ2-1
D: TRBD2
V: TRBV5-1
size: NA

CDR3: CASSQTITSGRTNEQFF
DNA: TGCGCCAGCAGCCAAACTATTACTAGCGGGAGGACAAATGAGCAGTTCTTC
length: 17
J: TRBJ2-1
D: TRBD2
V: TRBV4-1
size: NA

CDR3: CASSPNAGQEAFF
DNA: TGTGCCAGCAGCCCAAACGCGGGACAAGAAGCTTTCTTT
length: 13
J: TRBJ1-1
D: NA
V: TRBV27
size: NA

CDR3: CASSPGTEYNEQFF
DNA: TGCGCCAGCAGCCCCGGGACAGAGTACAATGAGCAGTTCTTC
length: 14
J: TRBJ2-1
D: TRBD1
V: TRBV5-1
size: NA

CDR3: CASSLPDRVSDTQYF
DNA: TGTGCCAGCAGCCTTCCGGACAGGGTATCAGATACGCAGTATTTT
length: 15
J: TRBJ2-3
D: TRBD1
V: TRBV28
size: NA

CDR3: CSVEGSWETQYF
DNA: TGCAGCGTTGAAGGGTCTTGGGAGACCCAGTACTTC
length: 12
J: TRBJ2-5
D: NA
V: TRBV29-1
size: few

CDR3: CASSPTPNSGNTIYF
DNA: TGTGCCAGCAGCCCCACCCCCAACTCTGGAAACACCATATATTTT
length: 15
J: TRBJ1-3
D: NA
V: TRBV7-3
size: NA

CDR3: CASILGTGGSGELFF
DNA: TGTGCCAGCATTCTGGGGACAGGGGGTAGCGGGGAGCTGTTTTTT
length: 15
J: TRBJ2-2
D: TRBD1
V: TRBV6-1
size: NA

CDR3: CASTPGQLDNEQFF
DNA: TGTGCCAGTACCCCGGGACAACTCGACAATGAGCAGTTCTTC
length: 14
J: TRBJ2-1
D: NA
V: TRBV19
size: NA

CDR3: CASSPGGRLEAFF
DNA: TGTGCCAGCAGCCCCGGGGGCAGGCTTGAAGCTTTCTTT
length: 13
J: TRBJ1-1
D: NA
V: TRBV6-5
size: NA

CDR3: CASSFFVGSEQYF
DNA: TGTGCCAGCAGTTTTTTTGTTGGGTCCGAGCAGTACTTC
length: 13
J: TRBJ2-7
D: NA
V: TRBV27
size: NA

CDR3: CASSPEGTGFTDTQYF
DNA: TGTGCTAGCAGCCCGGAAGGGACAGGGTTCACAGATACGCAGTATTTT
length: 16
J: TRBJ2-3
D: TRBD1
V: TRBV7-7
size: NA

CDR3: CASSLTTGGGGYTF
DNA: TGTGCCAGCAGCCTAACGACAGGGGGCGGTGGCTACACCTTC
length: 14
J: TRBJ1-2
D: TRBD1
V: TRBV7-9
size: NA

CDR3: CASSSGMPGPETQYF
DNA: TGTGCCAGCAGCTCCGGGATGCCGGGACCCGAGACCCAGTACTTC
length: 15
J: TRBJ2-5
D: NA
V: TRBV7-2
size: NA

CDR3: CASSVGLAEPQETQYF
DNA: TGTGCCAGCAGCGTTGGACTAGCGGAACCCCAAGAGACCCAGTACTTC
length: 16
J: TRBJ2-5
D: TRBD2
V: TRBV9
size: NA

CDR3: CASSSLAGVPEQYF
DNA: TGTGCCAGCAGCTCTCTAGCGGGAGTCCCCGAGCAGTACTTC
length: 14
J: TRBJ2-7
D: TRBD2
V: TRBV11-2
size: NA